These 18 T cell receptor beta chains share one sample of origin, sequenced in a study of T cells in Graves' hyperthyroidism and ophthalmopathy. RNA transcripts provided the source from which TCR beta CDR3 regions were amplified. A first-round RT-PCR of the TCR CDR3 used the HTBI primer set. A single record per CDR3 protein comes from TCRdb applying MiXCR to the multiplex PCR reads. This table holds about 300,000 distinct CDR3 sequences, around 25% found once. The sequenced sample was blood. The receptors originated from a man between 35 and 55 years old with Graves' hyperthyroidism that later progressed to Graves' ophthalmopathy.

The chain carries TRBV6-1 and TRBJ1-1, with D hard to call. Trimming pared 7 bases from V and 5 bases from J, leaving 17 bases between. The CDR3 consists of 14 residues. The germline CDR1 and CDR2 sequences are MNHNS and SASEGT. CDR3 nucleotide sequence: TGTGCCAGCATCACACAGCCCTCAAAGACTGAAGCTTTCTTT. Amino acid sequence: CASITQPSKTEAFF.

In this sample, this clonotype turned up many times. CDR3 amino acids: CASSANSGPYDNEQFF. For the CDR3, the DNA is TGTGCCAGCAGCGCAAATAGCGGGCCCTACGACAATGAGCAGTTCTTC. The gene calls are TRBV11-2 and TRBJ2-1, with TRBD2 identical over 7 bases. The CDR3 contains 16 residues. The trim removed 5 bases at V and 5 bases at J, leaving 12 bases unmatched. Germline CDR1 SGHAT, CDR2 FQNNGV. The variable domain in full, completed from reference TRBV11-2 and TRBJ2-1, reads EAGVAQSPRYKIIEKRQSVAFWCNPISGHATLYWYQQILGQGPKLLIQFQNNGVVDDSQLPKDRFSAERLKGVDSTLKIQPAKLEDSAVYLCASSANSGPYDNEQFFGPGTRLTVL.

The V call is TRBV20-1, the J call TRBJ2-7, with D perhaps matching TRBD1 or TRBD2 (6 bases each). With 5 bases removed from V and 4 bases from J, the gap between germline ends came to 15 bases. Germline-derived CDR1 and CDR2 are DFQATT and SNEGSKA (reference sequence). The CDR3 runs 13 residues. CDR3 in DNA: TGCAGTGCTCTAGGGGGGACCTCATACGAGCAGTACTTC. Its translation: CSALGGTSYEQYF.

The sample holds many counts of this clonotype. The V gene is TRBV5-1, the J gene TRBJ1-1; 7 bases are shared with TRBD1. V lost 2 bases to trimming and J lost 2 bases; unmatched junction nucleotides: 9. CDR3 length: 16 amino acids. From germline, CDR1 is SGHRS and CDR2 YFSETQ. CDR3 loop: CASSLEQGRGNTEAFF. CDR3 DNA: TGCGCCAGCAGCTTAGAACAGGGGCGAGGTAACACTGAAGCTTTCTTT.

The chain is built from TRBV25-1 and TRBJ2-7, with 8 bases lining up with TRBD2. CDR1 MGHDK and CDR2 SYGVNS come from the germline V gene. CDR3 length equals 15 residues. The ends lost 4 bases at V and 5 bases at J; junction bases unmatched: 10. CDR3 coding DNA: TGTGCCAGCAGTGTAACCGGGACTAGTCTCCACGAGCAGTACTTC. Translated: CASSVTGTSLHEQYF.

The chain uses TRBV10-3 and TRBJ2-5, with 9 bases fitting TRBD1. This CDR3 comprises 13 residues. Germline CDR1 and CDR2: ENHRY and SYGVKD. Trimming removed 8 bases from V and 5 bases from J; junction bases left unmatched: 6. The CDR3 spells CAIGGTGSETQYF. CDR3 in DNA: TGTGCCATCGGCGGGACAGGGTCGGAGACCCAGTACTTC.

A note on this clonotype: One end of the junction does not line up with germline, which may come from a read error. Written as DNA, the CDR3 is TGTGCCAGCGGCTTAGGTTCTAGCGGGAGTGGAGAGACCCAGTACTTC. Amino acid sequence: CASGLGSSGSGETQYF. The chain recombines TRBV7-2 with TRBJ2-5; 10 bases match TRBD2. The CDR3 length is 16 residues. The germline V gene has CDR1 SGHTA and CDR2 FQGNSA.

A few counts support this clonotype. This rearrangement joins TRBV20-1 to TRBJ2-5; 8 bases map to TRBD2. The CDR3 has 14 residues. J gave up 5 bases and V 5 bases, and 10 bases lay outside the gene matches. The germline gives CDR1 DFQATT, CDR2 SNEGSKA (reference sequence). CDR3 DNA: TGCAGTGCTCTAAAACTAGCGGATGAGGAGACCCAGTACTTC. Its protein product is CSALKLADEETQYF.

Ten or more counts support this clonotype. The CDR3 region has the DNA TGTGCCATCAGTTCCGGGGCTAGCGGGTACTACGAGCAGTACTTC. Translation: CAISSGASGYYEQYF. This chain joins TRBV10-3 and TRBJ2-7, with TRBD2 matching over 8 bases. J gave up 3 bases and V 5 bases, and 9 bases lay outside the gene matches. Germline CDR1 and CDR2: ENHRY and SYGVKD. This CDR3 contains 15 residues.

This clonotype was picked up many times. A much larger clone differs from this one at a single base, so this may be a read error. No conserved phenylalanine or tryptophan is present at the end of the CDR3, so a read error is the likely explanation. The rearrangement uses TRBV5-1 and TRBJ2-5; D is unresolved. Germline loops: CDR1 SGHRS, CDR2 YFSETQ. V lost 1 base and J lost 3, with 10 bases in between. CDR3 length: 14 residues. For the CDR3, the DNA is TGCGCCAGCAGCTTGTCGGCTAGTGAAGAGACCCAGTACCTC. This encodes CASSLSASEETQYL.

This chain uses TRBV7-2 with TRBJ2-7; no firm D call. CDR3 length: 14 amino acids. Looked up from germline, CDR1 is SGHTA and CDR2 is FQGNSA. Trimming shortened V by 5 bases and J by 7 bases, and 18 bases separated the two germline ends. Written as DNA, the CDR3 is TGTGCCAGCAGCCAAAACGCCGCAGGAGTTGAGCAGTACTTC. Its translation is CASSQNAAGVEQYF.

This clonotype occurred many times. The chain employs TRBV20-1 and TRBJ1-1; 7 bases are shared with TRBD1. V lost 3 bases and J lost 1; bases outside the gene matches: 11. This CDR3 is built from 16 residues. Germline V gives CDR1 DFQATT, CDR2 SNEGSKA (reference sequence). DNA for the CDR3: TGCAGTGCTAGGGGAGGGAAACAGGGGCGGAACACTGAAGCTTTCTTT. It codes for CSARGGKQGRNTEAFF.

This clonotype was picked up one time. The genes are TRBV10-3 and TRBJ1-2; D gene unclear. This CDR3 contains 13 residues. Trimming stripped 4 bases from V and 9 bases from J, with 15 bases between. The V gene's germline CDR1 is ENHRY and CDR2 SYGVKD. This CDR3 is CAISGGQEYRYTF. The CDR3 DNA sequence: TGTGCCATCAGTGGAGGTCAGGAGTATCGCTACACCTTC.

This clonotype was found many times. The chain links TRBV12-3 or TRBV12-4 to TRBJ1-1; TRBD1 is a possible D gene (5 bases). V was trimmed by 5 bases and J by 6 bases, leaving 10 bases between them. The CDR3 has 12 amino acids. DNA for the CDR3: TGTGCCAGCAGTCCAGGGTACGCTGAAGCTTTCTTT. This sequence encodes CASSPGYAEAFF.

The chain has TRBV20-1 and TRBJ2-7, with 11 bases fitting TRBD2. From germline, CDR1 is DFQATT and CDR2 SNEGSKA (reference sequence). The CDR3 length is 14 residues. After removal of 3 bases from V and 2 bases from J, the junction contained 3 bases not matched to a gene. CDR3: CSASGTSGAYEQYF. The CDR3 DNA sequence: TGCAGTGCTAGTGGGACTAGCGGAGCCTACGAGCAGTACTTC.

This chain links TRBV4-1 with TRBJ2-7; 11 positions agree with TRBD2. The CDR3 is 16 amino acids. J lost 4 bases, V lost 4 bases, and 9 bases had no gene match. Germline V gene lookup returns CDR1 MGHRA and CDR2 YSYEKL. This CDR3 reads CASSREPGTSGYEQYF. The CDR3 DNA is TGCGCCAGCAGCCGAGAACCGGGGACTAGCGGATACGAGCAGTACTTC.

This clonotype was recorded many times. The V call is TRBV6-5, the J call TRBJ1-2; 8 nucleotides line up with TRBD1. This CDR3 region has 15 residues. Trimming removed 5 bases from V and 5 bases from J; junction bases left unmatched: 10. Germline V CDR1 and CDR2: MNHEY, SVGAGI. The CDR3 reads CASSPARDRRYGYTF. The DNA of the CDR3 is TGTGCCAGCAGTCCTGCCCGGGACAGGCGATATGGCTACACCTTC.

This clonotype has just a few counts. V usage is TRBV7-9 and J usage is TRBJ2-2, with D unclear. The germline V gene encodes CDR1 SEHNR and CDR2 FQNEAQ (reference sequence). The V end lost 8 bases, the J end lost 0 bases, and 7 bases lay between the germline ends. The CDR3 consists of 13 residues. CDR3 nucleotides: TGTGCCAGCCGGCCTTCGAACACCGGGGAGCTGTTTTTT. This encodes CASRPSNTGELFF.